A single sample gave rise to the 25 T cell receptor beta chains below, sequenced in a study of blood T cells in healthy people across ages. Primers used in a second PCR of roughly 7 to 12 cycles were a sample-barcoded 5' primer and a J-beta primer mix. TCRdb called the 5' RACE reads again in MiXCR, with one record for every CDR3 protein. The data contain hundreds of thousands of distinct CDR3 sequences, about 51% of them singletons. The sample consisted of blood. These TCRs come from a woman aged 80 or over in good health.

This clonotype has at least ten counts. The V call is TRBV6-6, the J call TRBJ1-2, with TRBD1 as a possible D gene (6 bases). Trimming pared 7 bases from V and 8 bases from J, leaving 17 bases between. The CDR3 is made up of 13 amino acids. Germline CDR1 is MNHNY and CDR2 is SVGAGI (reference sequence). This CDR3 reads CASISWGRGGYTF. CDR3 in DNA: TGTGCCAGCATTTCATGGGGGCGAGGAGGCTACACCTTC.

In this sample, this clonotype turned up a few times. This CDR3 is CASSEKGGGLAATDTQYF. CDR3 DNA: TGTGCCAGCAGCGAAAAGGGAGGAGGACTAGCGGCCACAGATACGCAGTATTTT. The chain uses TRBV5-6 and TRBJ2-3; 10 nucleotides match TRBD2. The CDR3 contains 18 residues. V lost 4 bases, J lost 2 bases, and 13 bases stayed unmatched. The germline CDR1 and CDR2 sequences are SGHDT and YYEEEE.

This clonotype was recorded at least ten times. The chain uses TRBV28 and TRBJ2-1; 8 positions agree with TRBD1. Losses at the gene ends were 7 bases for V and 7 bases for J; bases not matched to a gene: 6. Germline V gene lookup returns CDR1 MDHEN and CDR2 SYDVKM. CDR3 length: 13 amino acids. The CDR3 region is CASTLDRVNEQFF. The DNA for the CDR3 is TGTGCCAGCACCTTGGACAGGGTGAATGAGCAGTTCTTC.

The chain has TRBV7-9 and TRBJ1-4; TRBD1 matches at 7 bases. The germline V gene encodes CDR1 SEHNR and CDR2 FQNEAQ (reference sequence). This CDR3 has 15 amino acids. The junction had 12 bases not matched to a gene; V was cut back by 8 bases and J by 6 bases. The CDR3 sequence is CASGTTTGTDEKLFF. CDR3 DNA sequence: TGTGCCAGCGGGACTACGACAGGGACGGATGAAAAACTGTTTTTT. The full variable domain, rest sourced from reference TRBV7-9 and TRBJ1-4, is DTGVSQNPRHKITKRGQNVTFRCDPISEHNRLYWYRQTLGQGPEFLTYFQNEAQLEKSRLLSDRFSAERPKGSFSTLEIQRTEQGDSAMYLCASGTTTGTDEKLFFGSGTQLSVL.

The chain links TRBV27 to TRBJ1-5, with 8 positions matching TRBD1. Germline V gene lookup returns CDR1 MNHEY and CDR2 SMNVEV (reference sequence). The CDR3 has 14 amino acids. V lost 9 bases and J lost 4; bases outside the gene matches: 8. The CDR3 sequence: CASPGGIKNQPQHF. The CDR3 bases are TGTGCCAGTCCAGGGGGCATAAAGAATCAGCCCCAGCATTTT.

A single count supports this clonotype. A read error may produce the germline difference seen at one junction end. The chain uses TRBV7-2 and TRBJ2-1; 9 nucleotides align to TRBD2. The CDR3 runs to 13 residues. CDR1 and CDR2 from the germline V gene are SGHTA and FQGNSA. The CDR3 DNA follows: TGTGCCAGCGGAACTAGCGGGCTCAATGGGCAGTTCTTC. This codes for CASGTSGLNGQFF.

This clonotype was detected ten times or more. The CDR3 DNA reads as TGCGCCAGCAGCCAGGACAGCAGTGCGGATGAGCAGTTCTTC. Amino acid sequence: CASSQDSSADEQFF. The rearrangement uses TRBV5-1 and TRBJ2-1, with D possibly matching TRBD1 (6 bases). The CDR3 totals 14 residues. Per the germline V gene, CDR1 is SGHRS and CDR2 is YFSETQ. The V and J ends lost 4 bases and 8 bases respectively, with 16 bases between them.

Turning to this clonotype: A much bigger clone sits one base away, suggesting this may be a read error. The chain links TRBV20-1 to TRBJ2-1, with TRBD1 matching over 12 bases. The J call may be mistaken, given a closer DNA end match to TRBJ2-7. In germline, CDR1 is DFQATT, CDR2 SNEGSKA (reference sequence). This CDR3 has 17 residues. CDR3 region: CSARSSGTGGAYNEQYF. The CDR3 DNA reads TGCAGTGCTAGATCTTCCGGGACAGGGGGCGCCTACAATGAGCAGTACTTC.

The chain carries TRBV10-3 and TRBJ1-1; D is perhaps TRBD1 (6 bases). The CDR3 has 15 residues. V was shortened by 6 bases and J by 0 bases, with 14 bases between the two germline ends. The germline CDR1 and CDR2 sequences are ENHRY and SYGVKD. In DNA, the CDR3 is TGTGCCATCAGGGACAGTCCGTCCATGAACACTGAAGCTTTCTTT. Translating gives CAIRDSPSMNTEAFF.

Turning to this clonotype: A single base separates this from a much larger clone, so it may be a read error. The rearrangement links TRBV20-1 to TRBJ1-1; D uncertain. Germline CDR1 is DFQATT and CDR2 is SNEGSKA (reference sequence). This CDR3 contains 11 residues. CDR3 sequence reads: CRAKGPGEAFF. The CDR3 DNA reads TGCAGGGCTAAGGGCCCGGGGGAAGCTTTCTTT.

This clonotype occurred many times. V usage is TRBV15 and J usage is TRBJ2-1; D gene unclear. V lost 0 bases and J lost 8, with 8 bases in between. Germline V gene data show CDR1 as LNHNV and CDR2 as YYDKDF (reference sequence). This CDR3 has 13 residues. In DNA form, the CDR3 reads TGTGCCACCAGCAGAGATCCTGCCTATGAGCAGTTCTTC. It translates to CATSRDPAYEQFF.

The V call is TRBV29-1, the J call TRBJ2-1; D might be TRBD1 or TRBD2, each matching 6 bases. Germline CDR1 reads SQVTM; CDR2 reads ANQGSEA. CDR3 length equals 15 residues. V was shortened by 7 bases and J by 1 base, with 17 bases between the two germline ends. CDR3 DNA sequence: TGCAGCGAGGTAGGGGGGCGTAGGTCCTACAATGAGCAGTTCTTC. It translates to CSEVGGRRSYNEQFF.

The rearrangement uses TRBV7-3 and TRBJ1-2; TRBD1 is a possible D gene (6 bases). CDR1 is SGHTA, CDR2 FQGTGA, per germline. V was shortened by 6 bases and J by 8 bases, with 16 bases between the two germline ends. The CDR3 totals 13 residues. The chain's CDR3 is CASSTGTPGGYTF. CDR3 in DNA: TGTGCCAGCAGTACCGGGACACCCGGAGGCTACACCTTC.

This rearrangement joins TRBV20-1 to TRBJ1-5; the D is unclear. The CDR3 runs to 13 residues. Trimming shortened V by 3 bases and J by 1 base, and 7 bases separated the two germline ends. Germline CDR1 is DFQATT and CDR2 is SNEGSKA (reference sequence). Here the CDR3 reads CSAREGSNQPQHF. CDR3 nucleotide sequence: TGCAGTGCTAGGGAAGGGAGCAATCAGCCCCAGCATTTT.

This clonotype showed up just a few times. This chain links TRBV6-1 with TRBJ2-4; no reliable D call. The J call may be in error: the DNA end matches TRBJ2-7 better. The CDR3 is 14 amino acids. Germline assignment: CDR1 MNHNS and CDR2 SASEGT. The CDR3 coding sequence is TGTGCCAGCAGTGCTAGGACGGAAACCTACGAGCAGTACTTC. It yields the protein CASSARTETYEQYF.

This clonotype was seen at least ten times. The chain links TRBV20-1 to TRBJ2-3; TRBD1 aligns across 7 bases. Germline loops: CDR1 DFQATT, CDR2 SNEGSKA (reference sequence). The CDR3 totals 13 residues. J gave up 2 bases and V 6 bases, and 5 bases lay outside the gene matches. The CDR3 region is CSAGQAHTDTQYF. The CDR3 nucleotides are TGCAGTGCCGGACAGGCCCACACAGATACGCAGTATTTT.

Points on this clonotype: This could be a read error, since a much larger clone is one nucleotide away. This chain joins TRBV6-5 and TRBJ2-7; TRBD1 agrees at 9 bases. Germline CDR1 reads MNHEY; CDR2 reads SVGAGI. CDR3 length equals 15 residues. CDR3 sequence: CANSEGTGTYNEQYF. The DNA of the CDR3 is TGTGCCAACAGTGAGGGGACAGGGACCTACAATGAGCAGTACTTC.

This clonotype was seen a handful of times. The chain couples TRBV5-1 to TRBJ2-5; TRBD1 aligns across 7 bases. CDR1 is SGHRS and CDR2 is YFSETQ in the germline V gene. V shed 3 bases, J shed 5 bases, and the junction held 7 bases outside the gene matches. This CDR3 is built from 14 residues. The CDR3 loop reads CASSWRQGRETQYF. In DNA form, the CDR3 reads TGCGCCAGCAGCTGGCGACAGGGACGGGAGACCCAGTACTTC.

The chain carries TRBV10-3 and TRBJ2-1, with 12 bases that match TRBD2. Germline values: CDR1 ENHRY, CDR2 SYGVKD. With V trimmed by 0 bases and J by 8 bases, 8 bases remained unmatched. The CDR3 is made up of 17 amino acids. CDR3 sequence (DNA): TGTGCCATCAGTGAGTCGACTAGCGGGAGAGTTGGTTATGAGCAGTTCTTC. Translation gives CAISESTSGRVGYEQFF.

This clonotype was counted many times. The genes are TRBV7-2 and TRBJ2-1; D uncertain. The length of the CDR3 is 14 residues. CDR1 SGHTA and CDR2 FQGNSA come from the germline V gene. Trimming cost V 5 bases and J 5 bases, with 13 bases left between them. CDR3 bases: TGTGCCAGCAGCCCTAGGGCTTTTAACAATGAGCAGTTCTTC. Protein sequence: CASSPRAFNNEQFF.

The rearrangement uses TRBV29-1 and TRBJ2-1; D unclear. The DNA end lines up better with TRBJ2-7; the J call may be wrong. The CDR3 runs to 15 residues. The germline V gene has CDR1 SQVTM and CDR2 ANQGSEA. This chain's CDR3 is CSVEAPATSYNEQYF. For the CDR3, the DNA is TGCAGCGTTGAAGCCCCAGCGACCTCCTACAATGAGCAGTACTTC.

This clonotype was observed many times. The chain couples TRBV10-3 to TRBJ2-1; 9 positions agree with TRBD1. With V trimmed by 6 bases and J by 6 bases, 6 bases remained unmatched. In germline, CDR1 is ENHRY, CDR2 SYGVKD. This CDR3 has 14 amino acids. CDR3: CAISSQGAGNEQFF. CDR3 nucleotides: TGTGCCATCAGCTCACAGGGGGCGGGCAATGAGCAGTTCTTC.

This clonotype was seen more than once but under ten times. A single base separates this from a much larger clone, so it may be a read error. The chain joins TRBV6-5 to TRBJ2-7; D might be TRBD1 (5 bases). CDR3 length: 16 residues. Per germline, CDR1 MNHEY and CDR2 SVGAGI. Trimming stripped 0 bases from V and 4 bases from J, with 16 bases between. The chain's CDR3 is CASSYSIGGRVYEQYF. The CDR3 DNA reads as TGTGCCAGCAGTTACTCGATTGGTGGCAGGGTATACGAGCAGTACTTC.

As regards this clonotype: At one end the junction does not follow the germline gene, possibly because of a read error. The CDR3 nucleotides read TGCGGTGCTAAACCCCGAGCGGGAGGGACCTGGGAGCAGTACTTC. This sequence encodes CGAKPRAGGTWEQYF. The chain uses TRBV20-1 and TRBJ2-5; TRBD2 agrees at 10 bases. CDR3 length: 15 amino acids. The germline V gene has CDR1 DFQATT and CDR2 SNEGSKA (reference sequence).

This clonotype showed up many times. The chain joins TRBV29-1 to TRBJ2-4; no firm D call. CDR3 length: 12 amino acids. Germline-derived CDR1 and CDR2 are SQVTM and ANQGSEA. Trimming cost V 4 bases and J 0 bases, with 4 bases left between them. The CDR3 nucleotides read TGCAGCGTTGTAATAGCCAAAAACATTCAGTACTTC. Translated: CSVVIAKNIQYF.